Following are 20 T cell receptor beta chains from one sample sequenced in a study of T cell clonality in common variable immunodeficiency. Some clones are missing from TCRdb's copy, which holds only in-frame ones; the method was immunoSEQ multiplex PCR. Reported are some 52,000 clones, none seen only once; the ten largest carry 3.4%. The material sequenced was peripheral blood mononuclear cells. These receptors came from a person aged 18 to 69 in good health.

This clone was seen repeatedly, ten times or more. The CDR3 end is not reached by the read, which stops 3 residues before it; the germline J gene fills it in. V gene TRBV5-1 combines with J gene TRBJ2-3; TRBD2 matches 10 bases. The J segment lost 6 bases and the V segment lost 2 bases, leaving 6 bases of the junction unmatched. This CDR3 contains 15 residues. CDR1 and CDR2 (germline): SGHRS, YFSETQ. CDR3 DNA (partial): TGCGCCAGCAGCTTAGCGGGAGGGCAGACTGATACG. Translating it yields CASSLAGGQTDT. The CDR3 in full is CASSLAGGQTDTQYF.

This clone was picked up many times. The junction and the germline gene differ at one end; a read error may be behind it. The read ends 3 residues before the CDR3 terminus; that terminus is restored from the germline J gene. The chain recombines TRBV30 with TRBJ2-3; either TRBD1 or TRBD2 may fit D (5 bases each). CDR3 length equals 13 residues. Germline lookup yields CDR1 GTSNPN and CDR2 SVGIG (reference sequence). CDR3 region: CAWSVRGAETQYF. Incomplete CDR3 DNA: TGTGCCTGGAGTGTGAGGGGCGCAGAGACG.

This clone appeared many times. The CDR3 is cut off 3 residues early in the read; its end comes from the germline J gene. This chain uses TRBV5-1 with TRBJ2-1; 7 bases match TRBD2. Germline values: CDR1 SGHRS, CDR2 YFSETQ. Trimming cost V 2 bases and J 5 bases; bases outside gene matches: 10. The CDR3 is 16 residues long. CDR3: CASSFRLASRDNEQFF. CDR3 DNA, as far as it was read: TGCGCCAGCAGCTTCCGACTAGCCTCCCGGGACAATGAG.

Ten or more counts support this clone. Sequencing ends 3 residues short of the CDR3 end; the germline J gene provides the rest. V is TRBV2 and J is TRBJ2-1; 9 nucleotides agree with TRBD2. This CDR3 region has 13 residues. J was trimmed by 5 bases and V by 6 bases; bases with no gene match: 2. Germline loops: CDR1 SNHLY, CDR2 FYNNEI. The CDR3 sequence: CASRLAGNNEQFF. The sequenced CDR3 bases are TGTGCCAGCAGACTAGCGGGTAACAATGAG.

Comments on this clone: The CDR3 end is not reached by the read, which stops 3 residues before it; the germline J gene fills it in. The chain carries TRBV18 and TRBJ1-1; 9 bases align to TRBD1. CDR1 and CDR2 from the germline V gene are KGHSH and LQKENI. V was clipped by 2 bases and J by 0 bases; unmatched bases: 4. This CDR3 spans 16 amino acids. CDR3 sequence: CASSPTRTGVNTEAFF. Partial CDR3 DNA: TGTGCCAGCTCACCAACCCGGACAGGGGTGAACACTGAA. Variable domain in full (rest from reference TRBV18 and TRBJ1-1): NAGVMQNPRHLVRRRGQEARLRCSPMKGHSHVYWYRQLPEEGLKFMVYLQKENIIDESGMPKERFSAEFPKEGPSILRIQQVVRGDSAAYFCASSPTRTGVNTEAFFGQGTRLTVV.

As for this clone: The CDR3 end lies 3 residues beyond the end of the read and is filled in from the germline J gene. The rearrangement joins TRBV30 to TRBJ1-2; D ambiguous. Germline lookup yields CDR1 GTSNPN and CDR2 SVGIG (reference sequence). The CDR3 is 12 residues long. Here the CDR3 reads CAWSASGRQYTF. Incomplete CDR3 DNA: TGTGCCTGGAGTGCTAGCGGGAGGCAG.

Comments on this clone: The read halts 3 residues ahead of the CDR3 end, with the missing end drawn from the germline J gene. The V and J genes are TRBV7-3 and TRBJ1-2, with a possible D match to TRBD1 (5 bases). CDR1 SGHTA and CDR2 FQGTGA come from the germline V gene. The CDR3 extends over 17 amino acids. The sequenced CDR3 bases are TGTGCCAGCAGTTCCCCCTGGGGGAGCGGGAGTGACAATGAC. Its translation is CASSSPWGSGSDND. The whole CDR3 is CASSSPWGSGSDNDYTF.

This clone was recorded a few times. CDR3 DNA, as far as it was read: TGTGCCAGCAGCTGGGGGGGAGGACAAGAGACC. It yields the protein CASSWGGGQET. The full CDR3 protein reads CASSWGGGQETQYF. The chain carries TRBV7-6 and TRBJ2-5; 7 bases are shared with TRBD2. The read is 3 residues too short to cover the CDR3 end, so that end is filled in from the germline J gene. The length of the CDR3 is 14 residues. The germline gives CDR1 SGHVS, CDR2 FNYEAQ. Losses at the gene ends were 4 bases for V and 2 bases for J; bases not matched to a gene: 4.

This clone was detected ten times or more. Coverage ceases 3 residues before the CDR3 finishes, and the germline J gene fills in the end. The chain combines TRBV18 with TRBJ2-4, with 9 bases matching TRBD1. The V segment lost 4 bases and the J segment 7 bases; nucleotides outside the gene matches: 8. The CDR3 is 15 residues long. CDR1 is KGHSH and CDR2 is LQKENI in the germline V gene. CDR3 DNA, as far as it was read: TGTGCCAGCTCACTCCGGGACAGGGATATGAACATT. Translation gives CASSLRDRDMNI. The CDR3 reads in full as CASSLRDRDMNIQYF.

The sample holds many counts of this clone. The read ends 3 residues shy of where the CDR3 ends; the end is completed using the germline J gene. J is TRBJ2-4 and V is TRBV5-1; TRBD1 aligns across 8 bases. The CDR3 spans 15 residues. Germline CDR1 SGHRS, CDR2 YFSETQ. Trimming at V came to 4 bases and at J to 2 bases, leaving 5 bases not matched to a gene. The CDR3 reads CASSLGDRSKNIQYF. CDR3 DNA, as far as it was read: TGCGCCAGCAGCCTAGGGGACAGGTCCAAAAACATT.

This clone was recorded many times. The read finishes 3 residues shy of the CDR3 end, and the germline J gene is used to complete it. J is TRBJ2-1 and V is TRBV19; TRBD1 is a possible D gene (5 bases). V was trimmed by 5 bases and J by 3 bases, leaving 8 bases between them. The CDR3 extends over 13 amino acids. Germline values: CDR1 LNHDA, CDR2 SQIVND (reference sequence). The CDR3 bases that were read are TGTGCCAGTAGTCAGGGAATCTACAATGAG. As protein: CASSQGIYNE. The entire CDR3 protein is CASSQGIYNEQFF.

This clone was observed at least ten times. The read falls 3 residues short of the CDR3 end, and the missing part is taken from the germline J gene. The gene calls are TRBV10-3 and TRBJ2-2, with 8 bases lining up with TRBD1. Germline V gene lookup returns CDR1 ENHRY and CDR2 SYGVKD. J was trimmed by 6 bases and V by 11 bases; bases with no gene match: 8. The CDR3 contains 13 residues. CDR3 bases read: TGTGCCTACCAAGACAGGGGTGCCGGGGAG. It translates to CAYQDRGAGE. The whole CDR3 reads CAYQDRGAGELFF.

This clone has ten or more counts. The read ends 3 residues early relative to the CDR3; the germline J gene fills the gap. The chain is built from TRBV19 and TRBJ2-3, with 10 bases fitting TRBD1. The V gene end was trimmed by 3 bases and the J gene end by 0 bases; junction bases not matched to a gene: 15. This CDR3 is built from 20 residues. The germline gives CDR1 LNHDA, CDR2 SQIVND (reference sequence). The CDR3: CASSIRMLPGQGLSTDTQYF. CDR3 bases read: TGTGCCAGTAGTATTCGCATGCTCCCGGGACAGGGGCTAAGCACAGATACG.

This clone occurred many times. Read coverage stops 3 residues before the CDR3 terminus; the germline J gene supplies the remainder. The V gene is TRBV18, the J gene TRBJ2-3; 7 bases are shared with TRBD1. Unmatched junction bases numbered 5, after V lost 4 bases and J lost 1 base. The V gene's germline CDR1 is KGHSH and CDR2 LQKENI. CDR3 length equals 15 residues. CDR3 in amino acids: CASSLRQGRTDTQYF. The sequenced CDR3 bases are TGTGCCAGCTCACTACGACAGGGTCGCACAGATACG.

About this clone itself: The CDR3 end is not reached by the read, which stops 3 residues before it; the germline J gene fills it in. The rearrangement uses TRBV19 and TRBJ1-5, with D unresolved. This CDR3 is built from 14 residues. Trimming pared 7 bases from V and 3 bases from J, leaving 13 bases between. Germline V CDR1 and CDR2: LNHDA, SQIVND (reference sequence). The sequenced CDR3 bases are TGTGCCAGTAACGAGGGCTTCTTCAATCAGCCC. It codes for CASNEGFFNQP. The full CDR3 protein reads CASNEGFFNQPQHF.

This clone was seen only a few times. The sequence runs out 3 residues before the end of the CDR3; the remainder is reconstructed from the germline J gene. This chain connects TRBV18 to TRBJ2-7, with 10 bases that match TRBD2. V lost 2 bases and J lost 0; bases outside the gene matches: 7. This CDR3 contains 17 residues. Germline V CDR1 and CDR2: KGHSH, LQKENI. Partial CDR3 DNA: TGTGCCAGCTCACCAACCAGCGGGAGGGCCAACTCCTACGAG. This encodes CASSPTSGRANSYE. The entire CDR3 reads CASSPTSGRANSYEQYF.

This clone was counted at least ten times. The CDR3 end lies 3 residues beyond the end of the read and is filled in from the germline J gene. The J gene is TRBJ1-1, the V gene TRBV5-1, with D possibly being TRBD1 (5 bases). V dropped 2 bases and J dropped 4 bases, with 15 bases sitting between them. This CDR3 is built from 15 residues. CDR1 is SGHRS and CDR2 is YFSETQ in the germline V gene. The CDR3 is CASSFGPGSGTEAFF. The CDR3 DNA, read in part, is TGCGCCAGCAGCTTCGGTCCAGGGTCGGGCACTGAA.

This clone was observed many times. The read terminates 3 residues before the CDR3 end, so the remaining end is supplied by the germline J gene. The chain combines TRBV30 with TRBJ1-5; D is perhaps TRBD1 (6 bases). There are 14 residues in the CDR3. Germline V gives CDR1 GTSNPN, CDR2 SVGIG (reference sequence). V was shortened by 3 bases and J by 1 base, with 10 bases between the two germline ends. The chain's CDR3 is CAWRGAGSNQPQHF. The CDR3 DNA, read in part, is TGTGCCTGGAGGGGGGCAGGGAGCAATCAGCCC.

This clone was counted ten times or more. The CDR3 spells CASSLPRDRETNTEAFF. The CDR3 bases that were read are TGTGCCAGCAGCTTACCTAGGGACAGGGAGACAAACACTGAA. The V and J genes are TRBV7-8 and TRBJ1-1; 9 bases map to TRBD1. The CDR3 extends 3 residues past the end of the read, so its final part is completed from the germline J gene. Germline lookup yields CDR1 SGHVS and CDR2 FQNEAQ. The CDR3 length is 17 residues. J was trimmed by 2 bases and V by 2 bases; bases with no gene match: 9.

This clone appeared many times. The read gets to within 3 residues of the CDR3 end, and the germline J gene fills in the rest. The J gene is TRBJ2-1, the V gene TRBV20-1, with 9 bases fitting TRBD2. This CDR3 has 15 amino acids. CDR1 DFQATT and CDR2 SNEGSKA come from the germline V gene (reference sequence). V dropped 5 bases and J dropped 9; count of bases not matched to a gene: 14. The sequenced CDR3 bases are TGCAGTGCTTGCCCCCCGGGACTAGCCAATTCTGAG. Its translation is CSACPPGLANSE. The whole CDR3 protein is CSACPPGLANSEQFF.